This is a list of T cell receptor beta chains from one sample in a study of response to subunit inactivated influenza vaccine. One entry per CDR3 protein, called by TCRdb with MiXCR from the RT-PCR reads. The data contain hundreds of thousands of distinct CDR3 sequences, around 13% of them singletons. Here the sequenced sample was PBMCs from blood, taken approximately 15 days before vaccination. These TCRs come from a man in his fifties who received an inactivated influenza vaccine. The CDR3 runs from the conserved cysteine through the conserved F or W. Fields, in order: clone size, J gene, V gene, D gene, CDR3 protein, CDR3 DNA. The D gene is left open where the match is weak. Size values are once, few and many counts, or a class for expanded clones, and some rows have none.

size: NA
J: TRBJ1-2
V: TRBV6-5
D: TRBD1
CDR3: CASSSLGQGTVGYTF
DNA: TGTGCCAGCAGTTCCCTAGGACAGGGGACTGTTGGCTACACCTTC

size: many
J: TRBJ2-7
V: TRBV12-3/TRBV12-4
D: NA
CDR3: CASSLGRTYEQYF
DNA: TGTGCCAGCAGTTTGGGCAGAACCTACGAGCAGTACTTC

size: NA
J: TRBJ1-1
V: TRBV23-1
D: NA
CDR3: CASSQSKAANTEAFF
DNA: TGCGCCAGCAGTCAATCGAAGGCGGCGAACACTGAAGCTTTCTTT

size: NA
J: TRBJ2-2
V: TRBV5-1
D: NA
CDR3: CASSLGASDWTGELFF
DNA: TGCGCCAGCAGCTTGGGGGCTTCTGATTGGACCGGGGAGCTGTTTTTT

size: few
J: TRBJ2-1
V: TRBV10-3
D: NA
CDR3: CAISESGVRGGHEQFF
DNA: TGTGCCATCAGTGAGTCCGGGGTCAGGGGGGGCCATGAGCAGTTCTTC

size: NA
J: TRBJ2-7
V: TRBV12-3/TRBV12-4
D: NA
CDR3: CASSLGRRSYEQYF
DNA: TGTGCCAGCAGTTTAGGCAGGAGATCCTACGAGCAGTACTTC

size: NA
J: TRBJ2-5
V: TRBV7-7
D: TRBD2
CDR3: CASSLLRGGGETQYF
DNA: TGTGCTAGCAGCTTATTGCGGGGGGGAGGAGAGACCCAGTACTTC

size: NA
J: TRBJ2-1
V: TRBV4-1
D: NA
CDR3: CASSQVPNNEQFF
DNA: TGCGCCAGCAGCCAAGTGCCTAACAATGAGCAGTTCTTC

size: few
J: TRBJ2-1
V: TRBV5-1
D: TRBD1
CDR3: CASSSDRGRQFF
DNA: TGCGCCAGCAGCTCTGACAGGGGAAGGCAGTTCTTC

size: NA
J: TRBJ2-5
V: TRBV4-2
D: TRBD2
CDR3: CASSQGFRGGSETQYF
DNA: TGTGCCAGCAGCCAGGGTTTCCGGGGGGGCTCGGAGACCCAGTACTTC